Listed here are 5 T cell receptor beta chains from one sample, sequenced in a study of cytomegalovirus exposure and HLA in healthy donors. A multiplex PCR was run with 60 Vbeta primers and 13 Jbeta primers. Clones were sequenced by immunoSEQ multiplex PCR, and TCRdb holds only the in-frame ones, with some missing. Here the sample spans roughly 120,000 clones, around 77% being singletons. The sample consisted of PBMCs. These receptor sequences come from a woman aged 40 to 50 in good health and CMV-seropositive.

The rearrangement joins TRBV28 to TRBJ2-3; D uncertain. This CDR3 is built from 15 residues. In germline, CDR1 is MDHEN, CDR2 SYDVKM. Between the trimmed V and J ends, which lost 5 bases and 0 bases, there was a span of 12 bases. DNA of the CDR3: TGTGCCAGCAGTCCCAGAACGTCGAGCACAGATACGCAGTATTTT. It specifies CASSPRTSSTDTQYF.

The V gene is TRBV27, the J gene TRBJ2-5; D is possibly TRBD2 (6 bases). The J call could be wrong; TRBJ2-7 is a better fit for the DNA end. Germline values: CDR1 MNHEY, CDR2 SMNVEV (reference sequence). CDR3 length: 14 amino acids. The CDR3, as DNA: TGTGCCAGCAGTCCGCGGGACCCCCACCACGAGCAGTACTTC. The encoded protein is CASSPRDPHHEQYF.

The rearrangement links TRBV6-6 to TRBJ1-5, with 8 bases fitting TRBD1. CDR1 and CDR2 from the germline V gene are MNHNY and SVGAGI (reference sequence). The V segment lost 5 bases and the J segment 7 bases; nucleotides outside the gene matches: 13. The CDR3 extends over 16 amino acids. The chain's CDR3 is CASSPSGQGPSQPQHF. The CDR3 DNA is TGTGCCAGCAGTCCTTCCGGACAGGGTCCATCCCAGCCCCAGCATTTT.

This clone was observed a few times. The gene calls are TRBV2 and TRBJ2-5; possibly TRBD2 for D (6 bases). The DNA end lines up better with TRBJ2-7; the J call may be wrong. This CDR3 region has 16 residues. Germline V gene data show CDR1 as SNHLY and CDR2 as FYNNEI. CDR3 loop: CASSVDSIRTIDEQYF. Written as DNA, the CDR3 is TGTGCCAGCAGTGTAGACAGCATCAGGACTATTGACGAGCAGTACTTC.

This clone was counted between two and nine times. The CDR3 reads CASSRGLAYEQYF. CDR3 sequence (DNA): TGCGCCAGCAGCCGGGGACTAGCCTACGAGCAGTACTTC. The chain is built from TRBV5-1 and TRBJ2-7, with 8 bases fitting TRBD2. V lost 4 bases to trimming and J lost 2 bases; unmatched junction nucleotides: 2. Germline loops: CDR1 SGHRS, CDR2 YFSETQ. The CDR3 has 13 amino acids.